The clone carrying this TCR beta chain has ten or more counts. Its antigen is not known. Prepared TCR beta cDNA libraries contained unique molecular identifiers. One entry per CDR3 protein results from TCRdb running MiXCR on the PCR reads. Of approximately 260,000 distinct CDR3 sequences in the sample, about 40% were seen once. This sample stems from a study of post-analysis software for immune sequencing data. Study background: Both relapsing-remitting and secondary progressive multiple sclerosis featured among the disease courses, as did progressive-relapsing multiple sclerosis. Study outcomes and limitations: There were several TRBV segments more frequent in patients than controls, and TRBV5-6, TRBV5-1 and TRBV20-1 were among them.

There are 13 residues in the CDR3. The germline V gene has CDR1 MNHEY and CDR2 SVGEGT. Trimming took 6 bases from V and 4 from J, leaving 11 bases between them. This clonotype was sampled from a girl under 18 with multiple sclerosis. The chain couples TRBV6-2 or TRBV6-3 to TRBJ2-3, with D possibly TRBD1 on 6 matching bases. Sample: blood. Here the CDR3 reads CASRMGASDTQYF. The CDR3 DNA reads as TGTGCCAGCAGGATGGGGGCTTCAGATACGCAGTATTTT.